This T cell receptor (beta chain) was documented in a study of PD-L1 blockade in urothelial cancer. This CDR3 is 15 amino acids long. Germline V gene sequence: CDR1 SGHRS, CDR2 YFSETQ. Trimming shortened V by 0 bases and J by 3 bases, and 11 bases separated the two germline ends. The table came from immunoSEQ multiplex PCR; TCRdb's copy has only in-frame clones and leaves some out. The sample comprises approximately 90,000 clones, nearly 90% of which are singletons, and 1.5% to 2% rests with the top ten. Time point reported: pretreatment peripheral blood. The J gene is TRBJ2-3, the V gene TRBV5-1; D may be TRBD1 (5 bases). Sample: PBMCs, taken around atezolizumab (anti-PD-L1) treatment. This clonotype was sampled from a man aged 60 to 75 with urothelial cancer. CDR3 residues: CASSLDGRETDTQYF. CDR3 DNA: TGCGCCAGCAGCTTGGACGGCAGGGAAACAGATACGCAGTATTTT.